The T cell receptor (beta chain) under discussion was sequenced for a study of cytomegalovirus exposure and HLA in healthy donors. The PCR employed 60 Vbeta primers together with 13 Jbeta primers. Only in-frame clones appear in the TCRdb table, and some are missing; sequencing was by immunoSEQ multiplex PCR. Altogether 200,000 or so clones are present, 84% being singletons, with the ten largest covering about 2.6%. V was pared by 2 bases and J by 5 bases, with 6 bases between. The CDR3 loop spans 13 amino acids. The V gene's germline CDR1 is MNHNY and CDR2 SVGAGI (reference sequence). This TCR was sampled from a woman in her forties or fifties in good health and CMV-seropositive. The chain is built from TRBV6-6 and TRBJ2-2; D uncertain. Sequencing was done on a sample of PBMCs. The CDR3 here is CASSYVSTGELFF. As DNA, the CDR3 is TGTGCCAGCAGTTACGTTTCGACCGGGGAGCTGTTTTTT.